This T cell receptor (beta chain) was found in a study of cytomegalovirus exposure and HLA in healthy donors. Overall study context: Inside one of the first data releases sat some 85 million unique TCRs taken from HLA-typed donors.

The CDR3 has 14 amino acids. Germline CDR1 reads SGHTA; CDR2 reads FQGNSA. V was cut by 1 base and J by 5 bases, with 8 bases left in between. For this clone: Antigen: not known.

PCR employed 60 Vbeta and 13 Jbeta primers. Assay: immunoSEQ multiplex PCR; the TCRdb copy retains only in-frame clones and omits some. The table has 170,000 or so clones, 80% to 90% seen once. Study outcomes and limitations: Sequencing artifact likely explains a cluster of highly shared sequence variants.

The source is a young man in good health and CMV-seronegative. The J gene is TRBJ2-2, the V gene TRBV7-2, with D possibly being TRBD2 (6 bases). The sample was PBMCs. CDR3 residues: CASSLERVTGELFF. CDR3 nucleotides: TGTGCCAGCAGCTTAGAGCGGGTGACCGGGGAGCTGTTTTTT.